This record concerns one TCR beta chain sequence. The antigen remains undetermined. This specimen belongs to a study of somatic mutations in cytotoxic T cells in rheumatoid arthritis. Study in general: T-cell populations stained with V beta antibodies were in some cases flow-sorted at nearly 100% purity, including V beta1+ cells that were sequenced for TCRB. Study findings and constraints: Measured CD8+ T-cell clonality, a value compared between rheumatoid arthritis patients and age-matched healthy controls, did not differ significantly. Age-dependent increases in CD8+ clonality occurred in rheumatoid arthritis patients but not in healthy controls. The slight TRBV07 underrepresentation in rheumatoid arthritis patients received no adjustment for multiple comparisons.

The ends were cut back, 0 bases at V and 3 bases at J, with 12 bases in the middle. This CDR3 has 16 amino acids. The protocol was immunoSEQ multiplex PCR, while the TCRdb copy is restricted to in-frame clones and leaves out a portion. The table has roughly 23,000 clones, approximately 84% seen once. The sequence was obtained from an adult with rheumatoid arthritis. The chain combines TRBV23-1 with TRBJ1-5; D possibly corresponds to TRBD1 (6 bases). TRBV23-1 carries the ORF label, with uncertain function. The specimen was CD8+ T cells sorted from blood. This CDR3 is CASSQSKGDHNQPQHF. CDR3 coding DNA: TGCGCCAGCAGTCAATCAAAGGGGGACCACAATCAGCCCCAGCATTTT.